Below, 9 T cell receptor beta chains from the same sample are listed, as sequenced in a study of T cells expressing NK-cell markers. No DNA is given; TCRdb re-called the 5' RACE reads and lists each CDR3 protein once. The repertoire table contains some 110,000 distinct CDR3 sequences. Sequencing was done on a sample of blood T cells: a sorted CD56 or NKG2C T cell subset, CD4+ or CD8+ T cells, or bulk PBMC T cells (not recorded which). The receptors stem from a woman aged 18-69 years in good health.

V is TRBV4-2 and J is TRBJ1-1. From germline, CDR1 is LGHNA and CDR2 YNFKEQ. The CDR3 totals 16 residues. The CDR3 is CASSQAATLMNTEAFF.

The chain has TRBV7-2 and TRBJ2-6; TCRdb names TRBD1, which stays unverified in the absence of DNA. CDR1 and CDR2 from the germline V gene are SGHTA and FQGNSA. The CDR3 consists of 15 residues. The CDR3 here is CASTPLSSGANVLTF. The whole variable domain, remainder taken from reference TRBV7-2 and TRBJ2-6, is GAGVSQSPSNKVTEKGKDVELRCDPISGHTALYWYRQSLGQGLEFLIYFQGNSAPDKSGLPSDRFSAERTGGSVSTLTIQRTQQEDSAVYLCASTPLSSGANVLTFGAGSRLTVL.

V and J are TRBV30 and TRBJ2-1. Germline-derived CDR1 and CDR2 are GTSNPN and SVGIG (reference sequence). CDR3 length equals 15 residues. CDR3 residues: CAWSVRTIPYNEQFF. The complete variable domain, with remaining parts taken from reference TRBV30 and TRBJ2-1, reads SQTIHQWPATLVQPVGSPLSLECTVEGTSNPNLYWYRQAAGRGLQLLFYSVGIGQISSEVPQNLSASRPQDRQFILSSKKLLLSDSGFYLCAWSVRTIPYNEQFFGPGTRLTVL.

The V call is TRBV29-1, the J call TRBJ1-1. The CDR3 runs 13 residues. Germline CDR1 SQVTM, CDR2 ANQGSEA. The CDR3 spells CSVGDGLNTEAFF.

V and J are TRBV6-5 and TRBJ2-5; TCRdb indicates TRBD2, and absent DNA this call remains unverified. CDR1 is MNHEY and CDR2 is SVGAGI in the germline V gene. The CDR3 extends over 12 amino acids. CDR3 in amino acids: CASRAGPETQYF.

This rearrangement joins TRBV20-1 to TRBJ2-5; TCRdb picks TRBD1, but there is no DNA to check that call. The CDR3 is 15 amino acids. Germline V gives CDR1 DFQATT, CDR2 SNEGSKA (reference sequence). The CDR3 loop reads CSARSGGEGQETQYF.

This chain links TRBV12-3 or TRBV12-4 with TRBJ2-4; no DNA is available, so the TRBD2 call from TCRdb remains unchecked. The CDR3 runs 19 residues. CDR3 in amino acids: CASSFLGLAGSLAKNIQYF.

This chain joins TRBV7-9 and TRBJ2-7. This CDR3 has 14 residues. CDR1 is SEHNR, CDR2 FQNEAQ, per germline (reference sequence). CDR3 sequence: CASSSQGAAYEQYF.

The chain joins TRBV20-1 to TRBJ2-1. This CDR3 has 15 residues. In germline, CDR1 is DFQATT, CDR2 SNEGSKA (reference sequence). CDR3: CSARDTSDPYNEQFF.